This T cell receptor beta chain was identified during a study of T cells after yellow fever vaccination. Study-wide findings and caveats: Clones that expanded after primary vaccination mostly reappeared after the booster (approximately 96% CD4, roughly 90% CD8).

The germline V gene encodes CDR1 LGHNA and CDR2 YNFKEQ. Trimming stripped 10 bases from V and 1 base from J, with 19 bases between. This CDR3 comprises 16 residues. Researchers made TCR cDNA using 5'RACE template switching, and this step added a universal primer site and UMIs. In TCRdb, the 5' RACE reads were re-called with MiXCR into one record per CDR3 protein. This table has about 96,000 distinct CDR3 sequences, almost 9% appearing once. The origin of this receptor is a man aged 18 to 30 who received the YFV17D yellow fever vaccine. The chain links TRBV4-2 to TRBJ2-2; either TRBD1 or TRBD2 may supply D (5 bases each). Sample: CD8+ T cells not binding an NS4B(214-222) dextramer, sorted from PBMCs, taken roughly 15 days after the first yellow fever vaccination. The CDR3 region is CAMGPGPVGNTGELFF. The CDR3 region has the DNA TGTGCCATGGGCCCGGGACCGGTGGGGAACACCGGGGAGCTGTTTTTT.